Shown below are 23 T cell receptor beta chains from a single sample sequenced in a study of T cell repertoires in ileal Crohn's disease. Time point noted: neoterminal ileum biopsy at postoperative endoscopy, about 6 months after surgery. Repertoires were generated with immunoSEQ multiplex PCR, while TCRdb's copy carries only in-frame clones and drops some. The table includes over 10,000 clones, around two thirds detected once. The sequencing input was ileal tissue. The source of these receptors is an adult with Crohn's disease.

The gene calls are TRBV29-1 and TRBJ1-2; 7 bases line up with TRBD1. The CDR3 is 15 amino acids. The germline V gene has CDR1 SQVTM and CDR2 ANQGSEA. Trimming took 1 base from V and 1 from J; bases not matched to a gene: 6. The DNA of the CDR3 is TGCAGCGTTGAAGTAGGAGCAGGGGGTAACTATGGCTACACCTTC. Translating it yields CSVEVGAGGNYGYTF.

The rearrangement joins TRBV4-2 to TRBJ2-1, with D perhaps TRBD1 or TRBD2 (6 bases each). This CDR3 contains 15 residues. CDR1 and CDR2 from the germline V gene are LGHNA and YNFKEQ. V lost 4 bases and J 6 bases, leaving 16 bases between the germline ends. The CDR3: CASSLRRGSANEQFF. The CDR3 coding sequence is TGTGCCAGCAGCCTAAGGAGGGGGTCAGCCAATGAGCAGTTCTTC.

A few counts support this clone. V is TRBV7-3 and J is TRBJ2-2, with 9 bases matching TRBD1. This CDR3 comprises 16 residues. V lost 0 bases, J lost 7 bases, and 6 bases stayed unmatched. CDR1 SGHTA and CDR2 FQGTGA come from the germline V gene. CDR3 loop: CASSLTRDRVIGELFF. The CDR3 DNA reads TGTGCCAGCAGCTTAACCCGGGACAGGGTAATCGGGGAGCTGTTTTTT.

The rearrangement joins TRBV18 to TRBJ2-7; D gene uncertain. CDR1 KGHSH and CDR2 LQKENI come from the germline V gene. This CDR3 region has 14 residues. V gave up 3 bases and J gave up 3 bases, with 12 bases separating them. The CDR3 DNA is TGTGCCAGCTCACCTTCGTTCAGGAGCTACGAGCAGTACTTC. This gives the protein CASSPSFRSYEQYF.

Judged by abundance, this clone is medium-sized (0.01 to 0.1%). In nucleotides, the CDR3 is TGTGCCAGCAGCTTAGATAGCGGGGCCTCCACAGATACGCAGTATTTT. This codes for CASSLDSGASTDTQYF. The chain uses TRBV7-9 and TRBJ2-3, with 8 bases matching TRBD2. The germline CDR1 and CDR2 sequences are SEHNR and FQNEAQ (reference sequence). This CDR3 is 16 amino acids long. Trimming took 1 base from V and 2 from J; bases not matched to a gene: 5.

The V call is TRBV19, the J call TRBJ1-1; D perhaps matches TRBD1 (5 bases). This CDR3 spans 15 amino acids. Trimming took 5 bases from V and 2 from J, leaving 15 bases between them. From germline, CDR1 is LNHDA and CDR2 SQIVND (reference sequence). The chain's CDR3 is CASSPGQLINTEAFF. DNA for the CDR3: TGTGCCAGTAGTCCCGGACAACTTATTAACACTGAAGCTTTCTTT.

This clone came up once. The chain combines TRBV7-2 with TRBJ1-5; no definite D call. This CDR3 spans 13 amino acids. The V end was cut by 5 bases, the J end by 3 bases, with 8 bases between. Germline lookup yields CDR1 SGHTA and CDR2 FQGNSA. DNA of the CDR3: TGTGCCAGCAGCAGAACAAACAATCAGCCCCAGCATTTT. Amino acids: CASSRTNNQPQHF.

This chain links TRBV7-3 with TRBJ2-3, with D unresolved. Germline values: CDR1 SGHTA, CDR2 FQGTGA. The CDR3 extends over 16 amino acids. Trimming removed 1 base from V and 0 bases from J, with 11 bases in between. The CDR3 DNA reads as TGTGCCAGCAGCTTAAGACCAATCCATAGCACAGATACGCAGTATTTT. Its protein product is CASSLRPIHSTDTQYF.

The CDR3: CASSEGTGVTEAFF. The CDR3 DNA follows: TGTGCCAGCAGTGAAGGGACAGGGGTCACTGAAGCTTTCTTT. The V and J genes are TRBV6-5 and TRBJ1-1, with TRBD1 matching 10 bases. V trimming: 5 bases; J trimming: 4 bases; junction bases outside the gene matches: 4. Germline V gives CDR1 MNHEY, CDR2 SVGAGI. The CDR3 runs 14 residues.

The chain joins TRBV6-1 to TRBJ2-1, with D possibly matching TRBD2 (5 bases). This CDR3 is built from 14 residues. In germline, CDR1 is MNHNS, CDR2 SASEGT. Trimming cost V 7 bases and J 9 bases, with 19 bases left between them. CDR3 bases: TGTGCCAGCACGGGTCCATCCACAGAGGGTGAGCAGTTCTTC. Translating it yields CASTGPSTEGEQFF.

This clone appeared once. The rearrangement uses TRBV29-1 and TRBJ1-1; D gene ambiguous. The CDR3 has 11 amino acids. Germline V gene data show CDR1 as SQVTM and CDR2 as ANQGSEA. V dropped 3 bases and J dropped 5 bases, with 7 bases sitting between them. CDR3 sequence (DNA): TGCAGCGTTGAGGCGGGGACTGAAGCTTTCTTT. Protein product: CSVEAGTEAFF.

The chain has TRBV7-3 and TRBJ2-3, with a weak D call TRBD2 (6 bases). In germline, CDR1 is SGHTA, CDR2 FQGTGA. V was trimmed by 4 bases and J by 2 bases, leaving 10 bases between them. CDR3 length: 14 residues. The CDR3 bases are TGTGCCAGCAGCTCGGGACTGATCACAGATACGCAGTATTTT. This gives the protein CASSSGLITDTQYF.

This rearrangement joins TRBV2 to TRBJ2-7, with 13 bases aligning to TRBD2. This CDR3 has 14 amino acids. Germline V lookup: CDR1 SNHLY, CDR2 FYNNEI. The J segment lost 3 bases and the V segment lost 5 bases, leaving 1 base of the junction unmatched. CDR3 loop: CASSRTSGSYEQYF. CDR3 nucleotides: TGTGCCAGCAGTCGGACTAGCGGGAGCTACGAGCAGTACTTC.

The chain joins TRBV25-1 to TRBJ2-3; the D call may be TRBD1 or TRBD2 (5 bases each). This CDR3 has 14 residues. The V end was cut by 4 bases, the J end by 1 base, with 9 bases between. Germline CDR1 and CDR2: MGHDK and SYGVNS. CDR3 DNA sequence: TGTGCCAGCAGTGGGGGGTGGGGCACAGATACGCAGTATTTT. Its translation is CASSGGWGTDTQYF.

The chain combines TRBV4-2 with TRBJ1-2; D is unresolved. This CDR3 region has 15 residues. V was shortened by 0 bases and J by 0 bases, with 8 bases between the two germline ends. Germline V gene data show CDR1 as LGHNA and CDR2 as YNFKEQ. The CDR3, as DNA: TGTGCCAGCAGCCAAGAGGGCGGAACTAACTATGGCTACACCTTC. Protein: CASSQEGGTNYGYTF.

The V gene is TRBV7-3, the J gene TRBJ1-1, with no clear D. Trimming removed 5 bases from V and 1 base from J, with 8 bases in between. In germline, CDR1 is SGHTA, CDR2 FQGTGA. The CDR3 is made up of 13 amino acids. The CDR3 reads CASSPQSNTEAFF. In DNA form, the CDR3 reads TGTGCCAGCAGCCCTCAATCGAACACTGAAGCTTTCTTT.

V gene TRBV28 combines with J gene TRBJ2-3, with D maybe TRBD2 (7 bases). Trimming took off 5 bases at V and 5 bases at J, with 14 bases between the two ends. The CDR3 length is 14 residues. Germline CDR1 MDHEN, CDR2 SYDVKM. CDR3 in amino acids: CASSEGGGQDTQYF. The CDR3 DNA reads as TGTGCCAGCAGTGAGGGCGGGGGACAAGATACGCAGTATTTT.

The table lists this clone with a few counts. The V call is TRBV5-6, the J call TRBJ1-6; D perhaps matches TRBD1 (6 bases). The CDR3 extends over 15 amino acids. Germline V gene sequence: CDR1 SGHDT, CDR2 YYEEEE. V was clipped by 0 bases and J by 8 bases, with 12 bases between them. The CDR3 here is CASSLAAGVDSPLHF. The CDR3 nucleotides are TGTGCCAGCAGCTTGGCCGCAGGGGTGGATTCACCCCTCCACTTT. Variable domain in full (rest from reference TRBV5-6 and TRBJ1-6): DAGVTQSPTHLIKTRGQQVTLRCSPKSGHDTVSWYQQALGQGPQFIFQYYEEEERQRGNFPDRFSGHQFPNYSSELNVNALLLGDSALYLCASSLAAGVDSPLHFGNGTRLTVT.

The V call is TRBV6-5, the J call TRBJ1-2, with D possibly TRBD1 on 6 matching bases. V was clipped by 6 bases and J by 8 bases, with 19 bases between them. From germline, CDR1 is MNHEY and CDR2 SVGAGI. The CDR3 is 14 amino acids. CDR3: CASSTTGPTRGYTF. In nucleotides, the CDR3 is TGTGCCAGCAGCACGACAGGCCCGACACGGGGCTACACCTTC.

The J gene is TRBJ2-7, the V gene TRBV5-1; maybe TRBD1 (6 bases). V lost 4 bases and J 2 bases, leaving 16 bases between the germline ends. Germline V gene data show CDR1 as SGHRS and CDR2 as YFSETQ. CDR3 size: 15 residues. This chain's CDR3 is CASSPSVGATYEQYF. The CDR3 nucleotides read TGCGCCAGCAGCCCTTCGGTGGGGGCCACCTACGAGCAGTACTTC. The full variable domain, completed using reference TRBV5-1 and TRBJ2-7, is KAGVTQTPRYLIKTRGQQVTLSCSPISGHRSVSWYQQTPGQGLQFLFEYFSETQRNKGNFPGRFSGRQFSNSRSEMNVSTLELGDSALYLCASSPSVGATYEQYFGPGTRLTVT.

The chain couples TRBV7-3 to TRBJ2-1; 8 bases line up with TRBD2. The CDR3 spans 16 residues. V shed 2 bases, J shed 2 bases, and the junction held 5 bases outside the gene matches. Per germline, CDR1 SGHTA and CDR2 FQGTGA. The CDR3: CASSLHGGGTYNEQFF. The CDR3 DNA reads TGTGCCAGCAGCTTACATGGCGGGGGGACCTACAATGAGCAGTTCTTC. Together with reference TRBV7-3 and TRBJ2-1, the CDR3 gives the full variable domain: GAGVSQTPSNKVTEKGKYVELRCDPISGHTALYWYRQSLGQGPEFLIYFQGTGAADDSGLPNDRFFAVRPEGSVSTLKIQRTERGDSAVYLCASSLHGGGTYNEQFFGPGTRLTVL.

The chain carries TRBV9 and TRBJ1-2; D uncertain. V was shortened by 3 bases and J by 4 bases, with 7 bases between the two germline ends. Per the germline V gene, CDR1 is SGDLS and CDR2 is YYNGEE. This CDR3 is 12 amino acids long. The CDR3 here is CASSGTGYGYTF. For the CDR3, the DNA is TGTGCCAGCAGCGGGACTGGCTATGGCTACACCTTC.

The chain couples TRBV6-6 to TRBJ2-5; D is uncertain. This CDR3 contains 14 residues. V lost 0 bases and J lost 1, with 6 bases in between. The germline V gene encodes CDR1 MNHNY and CDR2 SVGAGI (reference sequence). The CDR3 DNA reads TGTGCCAGCAGTTACTCGGGCAGCCAAGAGACCCAGTACTTC. Protein sequence: CASSYSGSQETQYF.